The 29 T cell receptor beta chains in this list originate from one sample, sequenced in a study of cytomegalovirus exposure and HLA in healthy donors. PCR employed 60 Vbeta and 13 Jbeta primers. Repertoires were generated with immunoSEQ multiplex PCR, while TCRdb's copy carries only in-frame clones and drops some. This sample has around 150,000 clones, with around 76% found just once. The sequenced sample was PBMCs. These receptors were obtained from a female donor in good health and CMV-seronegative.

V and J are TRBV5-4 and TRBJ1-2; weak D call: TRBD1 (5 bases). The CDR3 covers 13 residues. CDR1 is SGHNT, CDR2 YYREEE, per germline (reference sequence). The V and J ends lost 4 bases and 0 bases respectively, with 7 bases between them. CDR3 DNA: TGTGCCAGCAGCGAGACAGCTAACTATGGCTACACCTTC. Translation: CASSETANYGYTF.

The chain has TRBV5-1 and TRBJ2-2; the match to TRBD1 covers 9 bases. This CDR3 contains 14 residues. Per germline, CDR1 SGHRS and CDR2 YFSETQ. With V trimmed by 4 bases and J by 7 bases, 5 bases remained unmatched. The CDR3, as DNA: TGCGCCAGCAGCCCCGGGACAGGGAACGGGGAGCTGTTTTTT. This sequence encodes CASSPGTGNGELFF.

This CDR3 reads CASSFTGGPYEQYF. The CDR3 bases are TGTGCCAGCAGCTTCACGGGAGGCCCCTACGAGCAGTACTTC. The rearrangement links TRBV7-2 to TRBJ2-7; TRBD2 matches 7 bases. Germline V gives CDR1 SGHTA, CDR2 FQGNSA. V shed 3 bases and J 2 bases; nucleotides not matched to a gene: 4. This CDR3 contains 14 residues. Filled out from reference TRBV7-2 and TRBJ2-7, the complete variable domain reads GAGVSQSPSNKVTEKGKDVELRCDPISGHTALYWYRQSLGQGLEFLIYFQGNSAPDKSGLPSDRFSAERTGGSVSTLTIQRTQQEDSAVYLCASSFTGGPYEQYFGPGTRLTVT.

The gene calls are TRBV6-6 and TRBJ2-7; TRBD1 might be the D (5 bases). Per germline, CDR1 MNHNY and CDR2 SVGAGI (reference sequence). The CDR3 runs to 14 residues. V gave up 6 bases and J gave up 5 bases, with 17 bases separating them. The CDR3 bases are TGTGCCAGCAGCATAAGGGGCCCTTTCAACGAGCAGTACTTC. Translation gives CASSIRGPFNEQYF.

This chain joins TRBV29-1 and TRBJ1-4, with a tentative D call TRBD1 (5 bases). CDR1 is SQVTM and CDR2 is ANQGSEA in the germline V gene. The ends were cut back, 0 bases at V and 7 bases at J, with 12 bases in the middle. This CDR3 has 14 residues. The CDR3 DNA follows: TGCAGCGTTGAAGACCAGATGGGGGGTGAAAAACTGTTTTTT. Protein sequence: CSVEDQMGGEKLFF.

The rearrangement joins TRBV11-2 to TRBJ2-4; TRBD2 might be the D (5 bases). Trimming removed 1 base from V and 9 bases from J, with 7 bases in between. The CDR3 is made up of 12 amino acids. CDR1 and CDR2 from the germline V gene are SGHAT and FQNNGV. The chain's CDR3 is CASSLAGGIQYF. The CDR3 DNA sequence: TGTGCCAGCAGCTTAGCAGGAGGCATTCAGTACTTC.

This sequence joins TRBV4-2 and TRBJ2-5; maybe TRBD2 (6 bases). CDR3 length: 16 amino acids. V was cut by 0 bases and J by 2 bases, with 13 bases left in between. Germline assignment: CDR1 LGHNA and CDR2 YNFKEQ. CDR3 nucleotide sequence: TGTGCCAGCAGCCAAGAACCCTTGGCGGGACAAGAGACCCAGTACTTC. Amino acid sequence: CASSQEPLAGQETQYF.

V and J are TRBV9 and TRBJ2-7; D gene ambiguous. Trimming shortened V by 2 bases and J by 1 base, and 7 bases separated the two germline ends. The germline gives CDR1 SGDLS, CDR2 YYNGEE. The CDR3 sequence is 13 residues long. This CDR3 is CASSVSDSYEQYF. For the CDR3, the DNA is TGTGCCAGCAGCGTGAGTGATTCCTACGAGCAGTACTTC.

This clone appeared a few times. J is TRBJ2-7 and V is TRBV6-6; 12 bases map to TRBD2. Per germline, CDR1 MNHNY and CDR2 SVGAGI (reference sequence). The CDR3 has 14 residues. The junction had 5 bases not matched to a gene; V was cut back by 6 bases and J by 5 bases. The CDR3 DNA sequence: TGTGCCAGCAGAGCTAGCGGGAGGGCCAACGAGCAGTACTTC. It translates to CASRASGRANEQYF.

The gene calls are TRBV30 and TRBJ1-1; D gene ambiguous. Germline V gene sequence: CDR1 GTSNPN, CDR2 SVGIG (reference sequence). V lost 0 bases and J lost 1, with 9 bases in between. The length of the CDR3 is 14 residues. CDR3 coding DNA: TGTGCCTGGAGTGTCCCGGGAAAGAACACTGAAGCTTTCTTT. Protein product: CAWSVPGKNTEAFF.

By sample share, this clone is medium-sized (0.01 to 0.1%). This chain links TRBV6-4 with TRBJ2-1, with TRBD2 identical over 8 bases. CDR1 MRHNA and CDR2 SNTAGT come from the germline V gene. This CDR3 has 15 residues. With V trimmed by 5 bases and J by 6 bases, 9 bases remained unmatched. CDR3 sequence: CASSPGAGETNEQFF. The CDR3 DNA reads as TGTGCCAGCAGTCCAGGAGCGGGGGAAACCAATGAGCAGTTCTTC.

CDR3 amino acids: CASSPSRTGTPEAFF. As DNA, the CDR3 is TGTGCCAGCTCACCATCCCGGACAGGAACCCCTGAAGCTTTCTTT. The chain links TRBV18 to TRBJ1-1; 7 positions match TRBD1. The CDR3 runs to 15 residues. The V gene end was trimmed by 2 bases and the J gene end by 6 bases; junction bases not matched to a gene: 9. Germline values: CDR1 KGHSH, CDR2 LQKENI.

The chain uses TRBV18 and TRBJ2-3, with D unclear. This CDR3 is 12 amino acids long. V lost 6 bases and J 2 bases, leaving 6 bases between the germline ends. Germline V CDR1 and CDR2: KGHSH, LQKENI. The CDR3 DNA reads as TGTGCCAGCTCCGGTTCCACAGATACGCAGTATTTT. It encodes CASSGSTDTQYF.

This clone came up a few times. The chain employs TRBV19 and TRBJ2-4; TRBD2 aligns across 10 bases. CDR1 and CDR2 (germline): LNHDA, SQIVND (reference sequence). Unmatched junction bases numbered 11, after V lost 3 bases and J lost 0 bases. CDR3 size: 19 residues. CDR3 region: CASSIPSGRAPRAKNIQYF. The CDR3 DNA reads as TGTGCCAGTAGTATTCCGAGCGGGAGGGCCCCTAGAGCCAAAAACATTCAGTACTTC.

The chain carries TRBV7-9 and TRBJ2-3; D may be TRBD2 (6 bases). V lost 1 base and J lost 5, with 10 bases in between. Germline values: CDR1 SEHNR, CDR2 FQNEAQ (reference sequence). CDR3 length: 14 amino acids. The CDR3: CASSLVLGGDTQYF. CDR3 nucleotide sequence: TGTGCCAGCAGCTTAGTACTGGGGGGAGATACGCAGTATTTT.

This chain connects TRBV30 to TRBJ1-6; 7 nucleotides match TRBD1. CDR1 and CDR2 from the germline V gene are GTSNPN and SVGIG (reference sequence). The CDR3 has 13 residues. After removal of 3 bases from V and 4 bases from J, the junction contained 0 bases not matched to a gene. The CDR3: CAWRGQYNSPLHF. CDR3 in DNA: TGTGCCTGGAGGGGACAGTATAATTCACCCCTCCACTTT.

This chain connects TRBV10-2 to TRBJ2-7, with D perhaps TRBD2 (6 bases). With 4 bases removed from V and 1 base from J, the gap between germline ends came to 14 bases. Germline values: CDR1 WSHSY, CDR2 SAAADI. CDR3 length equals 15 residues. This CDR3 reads CASSANPGGSYEQYF. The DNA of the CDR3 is TGCGCCAGCAGTGCAAACCCTGGGGGGTCCTACGAGCAGTACTTC.

The CDR3 is CAWSVSGSIGEQYF. Here the CDR3 DNA reads TGTGCCTGGAGTGTGAGCGGGAGTATCGGGGAGCAGTACTTC. The chain employs TRBV30 and TRBJ2-7; 8 bases match TRBD2. The trim removed 0 bases at V and 7 bases at J, leaving 8 bases unmatched. Germline-derived CDR1 and CDR2 are GTSNPN and SVGIG (reference sequence). This CDR3 spans 14 amino acids. Full variable domain (missing parts from reference TRBV30 and TRBJ2-7): SQTIHQWPATLVQPVGSPLSLECTVEGTSNPNLYWYRQAAGRGLQLLFYSVGIGQISSEVPQNLSASRPQDRQFILSSKKLLLSDSGFYLCAWSVSGSIGEQYFGPGTRLTVT.

CDR3 region: CASSGGTSGSADTQYF. As DNA, the CDR3 is TGTGCCAGCAGCGGAGGGACTAGCGGGAGCGCAGATACGCAGTATTTT. The chain uses TRBV7-3 and TRBJ2-3, with 14 bases matching TRBD2. Germline V gene sequence: CDR1 SGHTA, CDR2 FQGTGA. Germline trimming cut 5 bases from V and 4 bases from J; bases unmatched to any gene: 5. The CDR3 runs 16 residues.

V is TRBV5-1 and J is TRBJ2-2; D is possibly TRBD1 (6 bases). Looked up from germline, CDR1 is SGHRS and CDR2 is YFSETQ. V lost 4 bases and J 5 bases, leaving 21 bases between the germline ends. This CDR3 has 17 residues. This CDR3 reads CASSGSGTPFWTGELFF. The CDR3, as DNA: TGCGCCAGCAGCGGGTCCGGGACACCGTTTTGGACCGGGGAGCTGTTTTTT.

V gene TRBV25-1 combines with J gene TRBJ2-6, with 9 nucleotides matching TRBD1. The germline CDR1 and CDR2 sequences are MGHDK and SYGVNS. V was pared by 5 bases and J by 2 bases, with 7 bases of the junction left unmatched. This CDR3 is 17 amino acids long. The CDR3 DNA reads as TGTGCCAGCAGTCAAAGTACAGGGGGCGCTGGGGCCAACGTCCTGACTTTC. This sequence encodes CASSQSTGGAGANVLTF.

The CDR3 nucleotides are TGTGCCACCCAGCGGGGGGCCCATTCCTACAATGAGCAGTTCTTC. This codes for CATQRGAHSYNEQFF. The chain joins TRBV6-5 to TRBJ2-1, with 9 bases that match TRBD2. V gave up 10 bases and J gave up 1 base; unmatched junction bases: 8. The CDR3 loop spans 15 amino acids. Germline loops: CDR1 MNHEY, CDR2 SVGAGI.

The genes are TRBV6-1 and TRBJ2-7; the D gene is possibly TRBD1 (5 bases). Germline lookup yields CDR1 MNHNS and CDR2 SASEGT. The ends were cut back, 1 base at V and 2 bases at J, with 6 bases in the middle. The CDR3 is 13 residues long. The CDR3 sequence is CASSEGQPYEQYF. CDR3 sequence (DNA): TGTGCCAGCAGTGAAGGACAGCCCTACGAGCAGTACTTC.

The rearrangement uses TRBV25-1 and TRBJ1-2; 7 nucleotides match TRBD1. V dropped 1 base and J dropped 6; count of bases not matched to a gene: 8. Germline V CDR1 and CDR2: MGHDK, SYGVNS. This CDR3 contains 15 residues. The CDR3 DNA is TGTGCCAGCAGTGAATGGGCAGGGGGACGTGATGGCTACACCTTC. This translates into CASSEWAGGRDGYTF.

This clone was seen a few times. DNA for the CDR3: TGCGCCAGTGGACGGGCGGGTGGGGACTACGAGCAGTACTTC. Translating gives CASGRAGGDYEQYF. The chain joins TRBV5-1 to TRBJ2-7, with a possible D match to TRBD2 (5 bases). Germline CDR1 reads SGHRS; CDR2 reads YFSETQ. The V and J ends lost 8 bases and 3 bases respectively, with 18 bases between them. The CDR3 consists of 14 residues.

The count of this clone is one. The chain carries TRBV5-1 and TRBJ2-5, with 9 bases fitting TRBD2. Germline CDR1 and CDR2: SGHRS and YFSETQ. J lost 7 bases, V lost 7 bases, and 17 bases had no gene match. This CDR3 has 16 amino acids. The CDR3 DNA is TGCGCCAGCCGCACCGGGGTAGCGGGGGCCTCGGGGACCCAGTACTTC. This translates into CASRTGVAGASGTQYF.

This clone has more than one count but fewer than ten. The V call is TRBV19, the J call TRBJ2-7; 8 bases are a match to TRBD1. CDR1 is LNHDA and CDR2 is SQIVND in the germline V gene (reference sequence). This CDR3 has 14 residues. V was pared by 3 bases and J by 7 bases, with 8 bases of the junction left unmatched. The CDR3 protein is CASSIGQGAWEQYF. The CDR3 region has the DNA TGTGCCAGTAGTATTGGGCAGGGGGCGTGGGAGCAGTACTTC.

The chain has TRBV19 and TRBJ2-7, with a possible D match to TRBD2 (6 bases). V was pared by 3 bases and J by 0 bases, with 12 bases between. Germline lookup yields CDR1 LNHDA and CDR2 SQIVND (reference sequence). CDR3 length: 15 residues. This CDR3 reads CASSIMEGSSYEQYF. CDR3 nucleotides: TGTGCCAGTAGTATCATGGAGGGGAGCTCCTACGAGCAGTACTTC.

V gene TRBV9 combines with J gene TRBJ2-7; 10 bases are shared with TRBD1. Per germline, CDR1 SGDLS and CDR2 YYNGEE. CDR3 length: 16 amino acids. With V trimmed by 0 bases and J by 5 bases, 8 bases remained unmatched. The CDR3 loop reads CASSVAPRQGANEQYF. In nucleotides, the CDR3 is TGTGCCAGCAGCGTAGCTCCGAGACAGGGGGCCAACGAGCAGTACTTC.